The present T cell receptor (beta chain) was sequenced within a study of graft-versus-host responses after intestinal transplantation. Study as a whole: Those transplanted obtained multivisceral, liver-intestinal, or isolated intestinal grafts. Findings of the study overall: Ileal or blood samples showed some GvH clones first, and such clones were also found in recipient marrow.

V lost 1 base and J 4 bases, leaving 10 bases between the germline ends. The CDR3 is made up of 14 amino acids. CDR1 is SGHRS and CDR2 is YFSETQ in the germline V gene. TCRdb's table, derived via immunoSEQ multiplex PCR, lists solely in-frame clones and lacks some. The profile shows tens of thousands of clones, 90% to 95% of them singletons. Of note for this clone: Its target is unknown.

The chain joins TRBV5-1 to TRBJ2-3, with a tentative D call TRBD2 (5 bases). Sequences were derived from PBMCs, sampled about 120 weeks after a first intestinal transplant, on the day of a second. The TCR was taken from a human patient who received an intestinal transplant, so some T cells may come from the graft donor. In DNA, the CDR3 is TGCGCCAGCAGCTTGACTAGTAGTTCAGATACGCAGTATTTT. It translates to CASSLTSSSDTQYF.